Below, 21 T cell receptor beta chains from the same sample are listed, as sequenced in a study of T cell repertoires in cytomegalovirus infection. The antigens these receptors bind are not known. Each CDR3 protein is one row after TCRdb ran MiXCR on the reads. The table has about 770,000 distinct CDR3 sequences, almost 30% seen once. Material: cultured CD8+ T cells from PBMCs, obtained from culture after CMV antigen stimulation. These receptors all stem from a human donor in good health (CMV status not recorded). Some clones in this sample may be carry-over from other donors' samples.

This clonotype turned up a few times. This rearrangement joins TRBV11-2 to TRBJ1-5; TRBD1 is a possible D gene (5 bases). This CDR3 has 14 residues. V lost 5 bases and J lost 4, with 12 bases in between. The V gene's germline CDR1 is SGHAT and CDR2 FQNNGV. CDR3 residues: CASSPFDSNQPQHF. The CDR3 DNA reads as TGTGCCAGCAGCCCCTTCGACAGTAATCAGCCCCAGCATTTT.

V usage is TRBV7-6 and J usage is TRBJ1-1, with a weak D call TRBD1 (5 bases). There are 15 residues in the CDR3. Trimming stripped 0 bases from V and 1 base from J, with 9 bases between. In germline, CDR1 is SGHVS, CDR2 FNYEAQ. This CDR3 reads CASSLADSWNTEAFF. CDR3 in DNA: TGTGCCAGCAGCTTAGCCGACAGCTGGAACACTGAAGCTTTCTTT.

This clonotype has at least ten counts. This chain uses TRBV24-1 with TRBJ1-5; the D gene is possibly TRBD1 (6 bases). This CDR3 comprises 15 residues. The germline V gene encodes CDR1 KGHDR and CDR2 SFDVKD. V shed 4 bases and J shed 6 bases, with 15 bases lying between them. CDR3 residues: CATSDSRTASQPQHF. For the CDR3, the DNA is TGTGCCACCAGTGACTCTAGGACAGCAAGTCAGCCCCAGCATTTT.

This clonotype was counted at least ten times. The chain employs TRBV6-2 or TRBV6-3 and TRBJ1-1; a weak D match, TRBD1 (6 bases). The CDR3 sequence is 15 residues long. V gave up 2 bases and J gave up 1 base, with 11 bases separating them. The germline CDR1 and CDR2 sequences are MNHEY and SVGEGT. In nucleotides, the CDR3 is TGTGCCAGCAGTTACAGGGGGAGAAGGAACACTGAAGCTTTCTTT. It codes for CASSYRGRRNTEAFF.

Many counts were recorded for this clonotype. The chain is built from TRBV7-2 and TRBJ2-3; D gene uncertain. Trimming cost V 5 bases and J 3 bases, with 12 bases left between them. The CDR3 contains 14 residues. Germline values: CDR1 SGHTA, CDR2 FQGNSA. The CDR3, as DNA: TGTGCCAGCAGCAAAACGAGGCCTACAGATACGCAGTATTTT. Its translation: CASSKTRPTDTQYF.

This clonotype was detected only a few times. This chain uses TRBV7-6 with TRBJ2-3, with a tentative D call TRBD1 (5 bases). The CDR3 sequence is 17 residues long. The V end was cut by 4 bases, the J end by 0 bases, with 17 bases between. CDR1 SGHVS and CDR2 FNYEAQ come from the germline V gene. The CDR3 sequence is CASSSARQGPSTDTQYF. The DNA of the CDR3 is TGTGCCAGCAGCTCAGCCCGGCAGGGCCCTAGCACAGATACGCAGTATTTT.

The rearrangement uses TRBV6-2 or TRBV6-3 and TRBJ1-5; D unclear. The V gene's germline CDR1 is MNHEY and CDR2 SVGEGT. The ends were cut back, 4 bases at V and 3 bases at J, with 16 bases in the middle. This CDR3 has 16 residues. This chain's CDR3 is CASSSIVDNYNQPQHF. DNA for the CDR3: TGTGCCAGCAGTTCGATCGTTGATAATTACAATCAGCCCCAGCATTTT.

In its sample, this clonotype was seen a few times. The CDR3 is CASSPLPVRQDSNQPQHF. The CDR3 bases are TGTGCCAGCAGTCCCCTCCCAGTGAGACAGGATAGCAATCAGCCCCAGCATTTT. V usage is TRBV27 and J usage is TRBJ1-5, with TRBD1 as a possible D gene (6 bases). CDR1 is MNHEY and CDR2 is SMNVEV in the germline V gene (reference sequence). The CDR3 has 18 residues. Trimming removed 5 bases from V and 0 bases from J, with 20 bases in between.

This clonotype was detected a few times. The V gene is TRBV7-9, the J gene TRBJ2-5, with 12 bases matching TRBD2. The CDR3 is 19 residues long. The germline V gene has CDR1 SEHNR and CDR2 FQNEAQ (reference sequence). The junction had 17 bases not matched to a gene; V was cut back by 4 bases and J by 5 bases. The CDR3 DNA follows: TGTGCCAGCAGCTCAACTAGCGGGGGGCTGGTCGGGCGGAGGGAGACCCAGTACTTC. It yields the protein CASSSTSGGLVGRRETQYF.

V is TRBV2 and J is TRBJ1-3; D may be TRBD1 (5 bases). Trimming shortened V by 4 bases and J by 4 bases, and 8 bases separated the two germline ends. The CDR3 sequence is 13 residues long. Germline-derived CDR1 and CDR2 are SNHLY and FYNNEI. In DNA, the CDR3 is TGTGCCAGCAGTGCAGGGAGAGGAAACACCATATATTTT. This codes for CASSAGRGNTIYF.

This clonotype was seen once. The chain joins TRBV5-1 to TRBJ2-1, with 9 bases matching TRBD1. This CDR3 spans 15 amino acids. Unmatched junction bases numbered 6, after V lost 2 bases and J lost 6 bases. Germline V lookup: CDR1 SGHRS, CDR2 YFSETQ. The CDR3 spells CASSFGDRAVNEQFF. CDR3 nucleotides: TGCGCCAGCAGCTTTGGGGACAGGGCGGTCAATGAGCAGTTCTTC.

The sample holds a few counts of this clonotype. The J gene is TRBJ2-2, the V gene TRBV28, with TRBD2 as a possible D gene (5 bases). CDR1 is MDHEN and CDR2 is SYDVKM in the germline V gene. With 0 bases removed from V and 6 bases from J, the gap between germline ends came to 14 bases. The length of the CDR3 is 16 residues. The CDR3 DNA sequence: TGTGCCAGCAGTTTATGGGTCGGGGAGAAGCCCGGGGAGCTGTTTTTT. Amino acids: CASSLWVGEKPGELFF.

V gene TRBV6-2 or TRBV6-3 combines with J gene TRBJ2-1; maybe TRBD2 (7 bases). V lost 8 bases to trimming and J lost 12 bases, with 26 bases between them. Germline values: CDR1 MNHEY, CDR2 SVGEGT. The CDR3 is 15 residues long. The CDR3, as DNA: TGTGCCAGCGCCTCCTTGGAGGGGGGGGCCGCTTGGCAGTTCTTC. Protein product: CASASLEGGAAWQFF.

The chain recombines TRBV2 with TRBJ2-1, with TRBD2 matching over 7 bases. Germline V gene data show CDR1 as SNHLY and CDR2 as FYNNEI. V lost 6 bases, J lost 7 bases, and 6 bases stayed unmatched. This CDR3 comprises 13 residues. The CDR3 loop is CASRRGIGNEQFF. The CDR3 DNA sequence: TGTGCCAGCAGGCGGGGGATTGGTAATGAGCAGTTCTTC.

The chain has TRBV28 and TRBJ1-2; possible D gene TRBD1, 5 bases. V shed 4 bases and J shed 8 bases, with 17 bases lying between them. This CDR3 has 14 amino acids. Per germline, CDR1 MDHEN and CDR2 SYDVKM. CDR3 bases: TGTGCCAGCAGTTCCCGGGACGGCCTCTGGGGCTACACCTTC. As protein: CASSSRDGLWGYTF.

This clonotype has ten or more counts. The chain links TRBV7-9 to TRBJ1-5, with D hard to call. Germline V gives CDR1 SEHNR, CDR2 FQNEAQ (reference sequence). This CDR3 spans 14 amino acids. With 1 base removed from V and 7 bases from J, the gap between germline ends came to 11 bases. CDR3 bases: TGTGCCAGCAGCTTAGAACAGAATCACCAGCCCCAGCATTTT. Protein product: CASSLEQNHQPQHF.

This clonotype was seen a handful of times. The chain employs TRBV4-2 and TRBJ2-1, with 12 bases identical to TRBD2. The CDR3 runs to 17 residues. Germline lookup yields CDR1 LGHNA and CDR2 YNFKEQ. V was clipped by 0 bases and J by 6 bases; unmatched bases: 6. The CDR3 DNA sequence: TGTGCCAGCAGCCAAGAAGGCGGACTAGCGGGATTCAATGAGCAGTTCTTC. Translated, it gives CASSQEGGLAGFNEQFF.

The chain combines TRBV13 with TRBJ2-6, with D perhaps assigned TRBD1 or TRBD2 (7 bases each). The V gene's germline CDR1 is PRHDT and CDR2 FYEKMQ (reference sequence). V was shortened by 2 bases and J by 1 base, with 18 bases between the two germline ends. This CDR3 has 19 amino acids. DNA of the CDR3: TGTGCCAGCAGCTTACTGGGGGAGGGGGCGTTATCTGGGGCCAACGTCCTGACTTTC. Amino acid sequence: CASSLLGEGALSGANVLTF.

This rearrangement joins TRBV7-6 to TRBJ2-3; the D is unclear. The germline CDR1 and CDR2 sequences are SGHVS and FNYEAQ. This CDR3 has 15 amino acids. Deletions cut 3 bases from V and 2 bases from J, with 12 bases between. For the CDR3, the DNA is TGTGCCAGCAGCTTTCTGGCGGTACCCACAGATACGCAGTATTTT. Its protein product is CASSFLAVPTDTQYF. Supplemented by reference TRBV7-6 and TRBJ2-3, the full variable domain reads GAGVSQSPRYKVTKRGQDVALRCDPISGHVSLYWYRQALGQGPEFLTYFNYEAQQDKSGLPNDRFSAERPEGSISTLTIQRTEQRDSAMYRCASSFLAVPTDTQYFGPGTRLTVL.

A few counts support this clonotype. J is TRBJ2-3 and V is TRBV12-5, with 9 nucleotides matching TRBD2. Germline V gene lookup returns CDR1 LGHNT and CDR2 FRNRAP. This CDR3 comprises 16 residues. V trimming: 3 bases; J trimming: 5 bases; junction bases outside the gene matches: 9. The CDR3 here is CASGFNLAGGQDTQYF. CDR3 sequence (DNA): TGTGCTAGTGGTTTCAACTTGGCGGGGGGGCAAGATACGCAGTATTTT.

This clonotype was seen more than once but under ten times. The CDR3 loop reads CASSLVGPGDNEQFF. CDR3 DNA sequence: TGTGCCAGCAGCTTAGTCGGACCTGGGGACAATGAGCAGTTCTTC. The chain carries TRBV7-6 and TRBJ2-1; D is ambiguous. Trimming removed 1 base from V and 5 bases from J, with 12 bases in between. Germline V gene sequence: CDR1 SGHVS, CDR2 FNYEAQ. The CDR3 spans 15 residues.